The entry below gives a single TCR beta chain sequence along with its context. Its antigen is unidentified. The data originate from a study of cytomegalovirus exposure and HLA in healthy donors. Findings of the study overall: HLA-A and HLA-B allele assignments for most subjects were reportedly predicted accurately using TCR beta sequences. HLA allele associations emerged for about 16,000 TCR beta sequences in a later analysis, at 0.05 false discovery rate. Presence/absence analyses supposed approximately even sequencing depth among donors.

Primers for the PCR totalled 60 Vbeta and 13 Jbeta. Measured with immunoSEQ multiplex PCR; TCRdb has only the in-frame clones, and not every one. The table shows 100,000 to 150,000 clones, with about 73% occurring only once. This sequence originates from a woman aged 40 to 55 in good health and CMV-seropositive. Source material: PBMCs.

The CDR3 here is CASSQQTGGLGYGYTF. The CDR3 DNA reads as TGCGCCAGCAGCCAACAAACAGGGGGCCTGGGGTATGGCTACACCTTC. The chain combines TRBV4-3 with TRBJ1-2, with 9 bases matching TRBD1. The CDR3 extends over 16 amino acids. J was trimmed by 5 bases and V by 2 bases; bases with no gene match: 9. Germline CDR1 is LGHNA and CDR2 is YSLEER.